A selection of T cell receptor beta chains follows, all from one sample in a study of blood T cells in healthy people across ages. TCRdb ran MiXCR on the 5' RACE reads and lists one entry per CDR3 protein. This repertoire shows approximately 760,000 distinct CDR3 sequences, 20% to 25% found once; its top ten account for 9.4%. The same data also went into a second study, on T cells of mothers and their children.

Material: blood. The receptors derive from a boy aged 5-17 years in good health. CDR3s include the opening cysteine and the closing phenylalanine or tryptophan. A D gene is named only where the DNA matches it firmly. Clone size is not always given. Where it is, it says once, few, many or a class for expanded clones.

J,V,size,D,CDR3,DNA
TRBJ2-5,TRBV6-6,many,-,CASSYGAETQYF,TGTGCCAGCAGCTACGGCGCGGAGACCCAGTACTTC
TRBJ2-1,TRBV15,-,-,CATSRDIRQLQFF,TGTGCCACCAGCAGAGATATCCGGCAATTACAGTTCTTC
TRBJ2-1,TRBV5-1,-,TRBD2,CASGPDGRNEQFF,TGCGCCAGCGGGCCGGACGGGAGGAATGAGCAGTTCTTC
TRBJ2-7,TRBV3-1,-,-,CASSPLNLRSEQYF,TGTGCCAGCAGCCCACTGAATCTAAGATCCGAGCAGTACTTC
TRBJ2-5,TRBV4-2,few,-,CASSQVNRYETQYF,TGTGCCAGCAGCCAAGTGAACCGGTACGAGACCCAGTACTTC
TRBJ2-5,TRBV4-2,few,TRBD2,CASSQEERGTQETQYF,TGTGCCAGCAGCCAAGAGGAGCGGGGGACACAAGAGACCCAGTACTTC
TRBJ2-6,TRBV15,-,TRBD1,CTTSARQGTFSGANVLTF,TGTACCACCAGCGCACGACAGGGGACTTTCTCTGGGGCCAACGTCCTGACTTTC
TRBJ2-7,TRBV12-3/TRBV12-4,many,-,CASSRLGLGVEQYF,TGTGCCAGCAGCCGTCTGGGGCTAGGGGTCGAGCAGTACTTC
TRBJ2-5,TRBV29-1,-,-,CSVGYLEETQYF,TGCAGCGTGGGATACCTGGAAGAGACCCAGTACTTC
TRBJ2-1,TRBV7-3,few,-,CASSLAHSNEQFF,TGTGCCAGCAGCTTAGCGCACTCCAATGAGCAGTTCTTC
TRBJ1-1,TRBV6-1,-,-,CASSEPVLGLNTEAFF,TGTGCCAGCAGTGAACCTGTGCTGGGACTGAACACTGAAGCTTTCTTT